Listed here is a single TCR beta chain. The data are from a study of blood T cell repertoires in COVID-19. About the research overall: Samples taken during acute and convalescent COVID-19 were collected in the United States, Italy and Spain.

Libraries were prepared by immunoSEQ multiplex PCR; TCRdb keeps only in-frame clonotypes and omits some of them. The sample holds about 82,000 clones, 80% seen once. Germline V gene data show CDR1 as SEHNR and CDR2 as FQNEAQ (reference sequence). The CDR3 totals 17 residues. J was trimmed by 2 bases and V by 0 bases; bases with no gene match: 10. The V and J genes are TRBV7-9 and TRBJ2-7; 7 bases line up with TRBD2. The receptor's source is a woman aged 40 to 50 with active or convalescent COVID-19. Sequencing was carried out using peripheral blood. The CDR3 protein is CASSLATGGGVAYEQYF. CDR3 coding DNA: TGTGCCAGCAGCTTAGCCACGGGGGGAGGAGTGGCCTACGAGCAGTACTTC. The variable domain in full, completed from reference TRBV7-9 and TRBJ2-7, reads DTGVSQNPRHKITKRGQNVTFRCDPISEHNRLYWYRQTLGQGPEFLTYFQNEAQLEKSRLLSDRFSAERPKGSFSTLEIQRTEQGDSAMYLCASSLATGGGVAYEQYFGPGTRLTVT.